These T cell receptor beta chains were read from a single sample in a study of metastatic and nonmetastatic thyroid tumors. TCRdb re-analyzed the PCR reads using MiXCR. The table has under 20,000 clones, under 30% seen once; the top ten hold around 25%. The sequenced material came from tumor tissue. The receptors come from a male donor with papillary thyroid cancer or a benign thyroid nodule (not recorded which). Some clones in this sample may be carry-over from other donors' samples. The CDR3 runs from the conserved cysteine through the conserved F or W. A D gene is named only where the DNA matches it firmly. Rows give clone size only sometimes, using once, few, many, or a class for an expanded clone.

clone size: NA
D gene: TRBD2
J gene: TRBJ2-5
V gene: TRBV11-2
CDR3 protein: CASSTRLAGEVETQYF
CDR3 DNA: TGTGCCAGCAGCACCCGACTAGCGGGAGAGGTAGAGACCCAGTACTTC

clone size: few
D gene: NA
J gene: TRBJ2-4
V gene: TRBV7-2
CDR3 protein: CASSPSTGNIQYF
CDR3 DNA: TGTGCCAGCAGTCCAAGCACGGGGAACATTCAGTACTTC

clone size: many
D gene: NA
J gene: TRBJ2-1
V gene: TRBV6-1
CDR3 protein: CASSRHTTVANEQFF
CDR3 DNA: TGTGCCAGCAGCCGACACACTACCGTCGCGAATGAGCAGTTCTTC

clone size: NA
D gene: NA
J gene: TRBJ2-7
V gene: TRBV28
CDR3 protein: CASSYIKAGYEQYF
CDR3 DNA: TGTGCCAGCAGTTATATAAAGGCAGGCTACGAGCAGTACTTC

clone size: NA
D gene: NA
J gene: TRBJ2-5
V gene: TRBV20-1
CDR3 protein: CSATGFETQYF
CDR3 DNA: TGCAGTGCTACAGGGTTTGAGACCCAGTACTTC

clone size: medium-sized
D gene: NA
J gene: TRBJ2-7
V gene: TRBV28
CDR3 protein: CAVRRQAYEQYF
CDR3 DNA: TGTGCCGTCCGCCGACAAGCCTACGAGCAGTACTTC

clone size: NA
D gene: NA
J gene: TRBJ1-2
V gene: TRBV27
CDR3 protein: CASSQESAPLYGYTF
CDR3 DNA: TGTGCCAGCAGCCAGGAGTCAGCCCCGTTGTATGGCTACACCTTC

clone size: many
D gene: TRBD1
J gene: TRBJ1-5
V gene: TRBV18
CDR3 protein: CASSPKGQNSNQPQHF
CDR3 DNA: TGTGCCAGCTCACCTAAGGGACAGAATAGCAATCAGCCCCAGCATTTT

clone size: NA
D gene: NA
J gene: TRBJ1-5
V gene: TRBV7-2
CDR3 protein: CASSLGGGGQPQHF
CDR3 DNA: TGTGCCAGCAGCTTAGGAGGGGGGGGACAGCCCCAGCATTTT

clone size: NA
D gene: NA
J gene: TRBJ1-2
V gene: TRBV6-2/TRBV6-3
CDR3 protein: CASSYSGRNYGYTF
CDR3 DNA: TGTGCCAGCAGTTACTCGGGGCGGAACTATGGCTACACCTTC

clone size: NA
D gene: NA
J gene: TRBJ2-3
V gene: TRBV20-1
CDR3 protein: CSVGGVASTDTQYF
CDR3 DNA: TGCAGTGTAGGGGGGGTGGCTAGCACAGATACGCAGTATTTT

clone size: many
D gene: NA
J gene: TRBJ2-1
V gene: TRBV3-1
CDR3 protein: CASSQPHNEQFF
CDR3 DNA: TGTGCCAGCAGCCAACCTCACAATGAGCAGTTCTTC

clone size: many
D gene: TRBD2
J gene: TRBJ2-3
V gene: TRBV7-6
CDR3 protein: CASSLSAGGTNTQYF
CDR3 DNA: TGTGCCAGCAGCTTAAGTGCGGGAGGCACAAATACGCAGTATTTT

clone size: NA
D gene: TRBD2
J gene: TRBJ2-1
V gene: TRBV6-1
CDR3 protein: CASSEEAGGPNEQFF
CDR3 DNA: TGTGCCAGCAGTGAAGAAGCGGGAGGGCCCAATGAGCAGTTCTTC

clone size: many
D gene: TRBD1
J gene: TRBJ1-4
V gene: TRBV20-1
CDR3 protein: CSAPDRGEEKLFF
CDR3 DNA: TGCAGTGCTCCCGACAGGGGTGAGGAAAAACTGTTTTTT

clone size: few
D gene: NA
J gene: TRBJ1-3
V gene: TRBV19
CDR3 protein: CASSQGLSGNTIYF
CDR3 DNA: TGTGCCAGTAGTCAGGGGCTCTCTGGAAACACCATATATTTT

clone size: NA
D gene: NA
J gene: TRBJ2-7
V gene: TRBV11-2
CDR3 protein: CASSLSYSSREQYF
CDR3 DNA: TGTGCCAGCAGTTTATCCTACAGTTCGCGCGAGCAGTACTTC

clone size: many
D gene: TRBD2
J gene: TRBJ2-1
V gene: TRBV20-1
CDR3 protein: CSATGEAGGAGYEQFF
CDR3 DNA: TGCAGTGCTACGGGCGAGGCCGGGGGGGCTGGGTATGAGCAGTTCTTC

clone size: NA
D gene: NA
J gene: TRBJ2-3
V gene: TRBV29-1
CDR3 protein: CSAQLAQDTQYF
CDR3 DNA: TGCAGCGCGCAGCTAGCCCAAGATACGCAGTATTTT

clone size: once
D gene: NA
J gene: TRBJ1-6
V gene: TRBV6-5
CDR3 protein: CASRLQGHGISPLHF
CDR3 DNA: TGTGCCAGCAGATTACAGGGTCATGGTATATCACCCCTCCACTTT

clone size: medium-sized
D gene: TRBD1
J gene: TRBJ1-2
V gene: TRBV6-1
CDR3 protein: CASGGQFYGYTF
CDR3 DNA: TGTGCCAGCGGGGGACAGTTTTATGGCTACACCTTC

clone size: many
D gene: NA
J gene: TRBJ1-2
V gene: TRBV11-2
CDR3 protein: CASSPEMKAWLDGYTF
CDR3 DNA: TGTGCCAGCAGCCCTGAAATGAAGGCATGGTTAGATGGCTACACCTTC

clone size: many
D gene: TRBD1
J gene: TRBJ2-4
V gene: TRBV12-3/TRBV12-4
CDR3 protein: CASSLGQGVISIQYF
CDR3 DNA: TGTGCCAGCAGTTTGGGACAGGGCGTAATCAGCATTCAGTACTTC

clone size: many
D gene: NA
J gene: TRBJ1-1
V gene: TRBV20-1
CDR3 protein: CSASQGLANTEAFF
CDR3 DNA: TGCAGTGCTAGTCAGGGGTTGGCGAACACTGAAGCTTTCTTT

clone size: NA
D gene: NA
J gene: TRBJ1-5
V gene: TRBV12-3/TRBV12-4
CDR3 protein: CASKQGRNQPQHF
CDR3 DNA: TGTGCCAGTAAGCAAGGGCGGAATCAGCCCCAACATTTT

clone size: few
D gene: TRBD2
J gene: TRBJ2-1
V gene: TRBV9
CDR3 protein: CASSVGTSGKYNEQFF
CDR3 DNA: TGTGCCAGCAGCGTAGGGACTAGCGGGAAGTACAATGAGCAGTTCTTC

clone size: NA
D gene: NA
J gene: TRBJ2-5
V gene: TRBV6-2/TRBV6-3
CDR3 protein: CASGSWGGAGETQYF
CDR3 DNA: TGTGCCAGCGGAAGTTGGGGGGGGGCTGGAGAGACCCAGTACTTC

clone size: NA
D gene: NA
J gene: TRBJ2-7
V gene: TRBV2
CDR3 protein: CASRLQVTYEQYF
CDR3 DNA: TGTGCCAGCAGGTTACAGGTAACCTACGAGCAGTACTTC

clone size: many
D gene: TRBD1
J gene: TRBJ2-7
V gene: TRBV29-1
CDR3 protein: CSVEVHPRDRGAYEQYF
CDR3 DNA: TGCAGCGTTGAAGTCCACCCTCGGGACAGGGGAGCCTACGAGCAGTACTTC